Presented here are 17 T cell receptor beta chains from one specimen sequenced in a study of T cells in tumors and immune-related adverse events. Here immunoSEQ multiplex PCR was the method, and the copy in TCRdb shows in-frame clones only, minus some. This table holds roughly 24,000 clones, around nine tenths found once. The sample was lymph node tissue, taken from a patient treated with anti-PD-1 therapy. The receptors here all came from a female donor with metastatic renal cell carcinoma.

About this clone itself: A read error may account for a junction end that differs from germline. The chain is built from TRBV5-5 and TRBJ1-1; D not certain. This CDR3 comprises 12 residues. Per germline, CDR1 SGHKS and CDR2 YYEKEE (reference sequence). Here the CDR3 reads CAISLLTTEAFF. The CDR3 region has the DNA TGTGCCATCAGCTTGTTGACCACTGAAGCTTTCTTT.

The chain employs TRBV5-1 and TRBJ2-1; TRBD2 matches 8 bases. CDR1 is SGHRS and CDR2 is YFSETQ in the germline V gene. The J segment lost 3 bases and the V segment lost 5 bases, leaving 10 bases of the junction unmatched. This CDR3 has 16 residues. The CDR3 here is CASRLPAGEGYNEQFF. Written as DNA, the CDR3 is TGCGCCAGCAGGTTACCAGCGGGAGAAGGCTACAATGAGCAGTTCTTC.

The CDR3 nucleotides read TGTGCCAGCAGCCAATACACTGAAGCTTTCTTT. Translating gives CASSQYTEAFF. The chain combines TRBV14 with TRBJ1-1; no definite D call. CDR1 and CDR2 (germline): SGHDN, FVKESK. This CDR3 comprises 11 residues. The germline V and J ends were trimmed by 2 bases and 3 bases, with 1 base remaining between them.

The V gene is TRBV9, the J gene TRBJ2-7; D might be TRBD2 (5 bases). Germline CDR1 reads SGDLS; CDR2 reads YYNGEE. CDR3 length: 17 amino acids. V lost 0 bases to trimming and J lost 2 bases, with 18 bases between them. The CDR3 region has the DNA TGTGCCAGCAGCGTAGAGGCCGGCCAGCTTAGCGCCTACGAGCAGTACTTC. It encodes CASSVEAGQLSAYEQYF.

The chain links TRBV10-1 to TRBJ1-2; no clear D. The CDR3 loop spans 13 amino acids. V lost 0 bases and J lost 4, with 6 bases in between. The germline gives CDR1 WNHNN, CDR2 SYGVQD (reference sequence). CDR3 amino acids: CASSESRTYGYTF. The CDR3 DNA follows: TGCGCCAGCAGTGAGTCCAGGACCTATGGCTACACCTTC.

This clone was observed a single time. The chain links TRBV6-1 to TRBJ2-2, with 8 bases aligning to TRBD1. Germline loops: CDR1 MNHNS, CDR2 SASEGT. V shed 7 bases and J 1 base; nucleotides not matched to a gene: 5. The CDR3 is 15 residues long. CDR3 nucleotide sequence: TGTGCCAGCACCTTAGGGACAGGGAACACCGGGGAGCTGTTTTTT. Translating gives CASTLGTGNTGELFF.

The J gene is TRBJ1-5, the V gene TRBV2; no reliable D call. This CDR3 is 13 amino acids long. CDR1 is SNHLY and CDR2 is FYNNEI in the germline V gene. V was trimmed by 3 bases and J by 6 bases, leaving 9 bases between them. CDR3 amino acids: CASSDLSGQPQHF. The CDR3 nucleotides are TGTGCCAGCAGTGATCTCTCAGGTCAGCCCCAGCATTTT.

The chain employs TRBV7-9 and TRBJ2-7, with 10 bases that match TRBD1. Losses at the gene ends were 5 bases for V and 6 bases for J; bases not matched to a gene: 7. The length of the CDR3 is 14 residues. CDR1 and CDR2 from the germline V gene are SEHNR and FQNEAQ (reference sequence). This CDR3 reads CASSARDRGGEQYF. As DNA, the CDR3 is TGTGCCAGCAGCGCCAGGGACAGGGGAGGCGAGCAGTACTTC.

The chain couples TRBV6-6 to TRBJ2-3, with TRBD1 matching over 9 bases. Germline CDR1 and CDR2: MNHNY and SVGAGI (reference sequence). With V trimmed by 5 bases and J by 7 bases, 10 bases remained unmatched. This CDR3 comprises 15 residues. The CDR3 loop reads CASSKAGQGQNTQYF. The CDR3, as DNA: TGTGCCAGCAGTAAAGCCGGACAGGGGCAAAATACGCAGTATTTT.

This sequence joins TRBV7-2 and TRBJ1-2, with 11 bases lining up with TRBD1. V dropped 0 bases and J dropped 8; count of bases not matched to a gene: 5. Germline V gene lookup returns CDR1 SGHTA and CDR2 FQGNSA. This CDR3 region has 15 residues. The CDR3: CASSLAGQGAQGYTF. As DNA, the CDR3 is TGTGCCAGCAGCTTAGCCGGACAGGGGGCTCAGGGCTACACCTTC.

This chain joins TRBV6-5 and TRBJ2-3, with D uncertain. V was shortened by 8 bases and J by 5 bases, with 8 bases between the two germline ends. Germline values: CDR1 MNHEY, CDR2 SVGAGI. CDR3 length: 11 residues. CDR3 loop: CASQSGDTQYF. The CDR3 DNA reads as TGTGCCAGCCAGTCCGGAGATACGCAGTATTTT.

The V gene is TRBV7-2, the J gene TRBJ1-2; D might be TRBD1 (6 bases). Per germline, CDR1 SGHTA and CDR2 FQGNSA. There are 15 residues in the CDR3. Deletions cut 0 bases from V and 0 bases from J, with 8 bases between. In DNA, the CDR3 is TGTGCCAGCAGCTTAGCTAGGACAGCTAACTATGGCTACACCTTC. It specifies CASSLARTANYGYTF.

This clone was counted once. The CDR3 DNA follows: TGTGCCAGCTCACCTTTTAGCACAGATACGCAGTATTTT. Amino acids: CASSPFSTDTQYF. V is TRBV18 and J is TRBJ2-3, with D uncertain. V was clipped by 3 bases and J by 0 bases, with 4 bases between them. The CDR3 is made up of 13 amino acids. Germline V gene sequence: CDR1 KGHSH, CDR2 LQKENI.

The CDR3 protein is CASSGQMGSTDTQYF. For the CDR3, the DNA is TGCGCCAGCAGTGGACAGATGGGGTCCACAGATACGCAGTATTTT. The chain carries TRBV10-1 and TRBJ2-3; D is perhaps TRBD1 (5 bases). Trimming cost V 4 bases and J 2 bases, with 13 bases left between them. Germline loops: CDR1 WNHNN, CDR2 SYGVQD (reference sequence). The CDR3 spans 15 residues.

The gene calls are TRBV14 and TRBJ1-2; no reliable D call. The CDR3 has 13 amino acids. The V gene's germline CDR1 is SGHDN and CDR2 FVKESK. The V end was cut by 4 bases, the J end by 2 bases, with 8 bases between. The CDR3 DNA reads as TGTGCCAGCAGCCCGGGCAGAAACTATGGCTACACCTTC. Translating gives CASSPGRNYGYTF.

This chain uses TRBV28 with TRBJ1-1, with D unclear. Per the germline V gene, CDR1 is MDHEN and CDR2 is SYDVKM. The CDR3 loop spans 14 amino acids. The ends were cut back, 5 bases at V and 4 bases at J, with 14 bases in the middle. CDR3 region: CASSTTPRPTEAFF. The CDR3 DNA reads TGTGCCAGCAGTACGACACCCCGGCCCACTGAAGCTTTCTTT.

The chain has TRBV5-1 and TRBJ2-7; 9 bases match TRBD1. The CDR3 contains 15 residues. V lost 3 bases, J lost 3 bases, and 7 bases stayed unmatched. The V gene's germline CDR1 is SGHRS and CDR2 YFSETQ. CDR3 sequence (DNA): TGCGCCAGCAGCTGGGCGGGGACAGGGAACTACGAGCAGTACTTC. Translation gives CASSWAGTGNYEQYF.